This paragraph reports one T cell receptor (beta chain). The antigen is not known. This sample is part of a study of T cell responses to AZD1222 COVID-19 vaccine. Study results and caveats: Females made up more of the donors, who were largely white British, and clonal diversity may have come out too low. AZD1222 recipients seropositive at baseline numbered only 5 or 6. Epitopes outside B.1.351 and B.1.1.7 mutated regions reportedly drew nearly half of spike TCRs.

The CDR3 loop spans 18 amino acids. Deletions cut 4 bases from V and 1 base from J, with 20 bases between. Per the germline V gene, CDR1 is MDHEN and CDR2 is SYDVKM. TCRdb keeps only in-frame clones here, not all; method: immunoSEQ multiplex PCR. Here the sample spans about 100,000 clones, roughly 91% being singletons. The sample in question was peripheral blood, obtained on day 0 of AZD1222 vaccination. The chain carries TRBV28 and TRBJ1-5; D is unclear. The TCR sequence derives from an adult in good health. CDR3 DNA sequence: TGTGCCAGCAGTTCAACCGAGACGGGCCAGCTAAGCAATCAGCCCCAGCATTTT. Translating it yields CASSSTETGQLSNQPQHF.